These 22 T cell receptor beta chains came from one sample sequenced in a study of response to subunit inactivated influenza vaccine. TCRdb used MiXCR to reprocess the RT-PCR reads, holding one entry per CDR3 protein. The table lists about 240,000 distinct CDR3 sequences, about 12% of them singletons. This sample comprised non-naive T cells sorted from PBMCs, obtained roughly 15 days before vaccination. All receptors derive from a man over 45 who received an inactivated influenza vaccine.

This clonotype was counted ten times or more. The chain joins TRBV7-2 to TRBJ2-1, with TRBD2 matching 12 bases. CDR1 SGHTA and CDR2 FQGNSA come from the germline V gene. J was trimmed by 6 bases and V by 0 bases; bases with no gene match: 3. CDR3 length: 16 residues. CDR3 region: CASSLAASGGANEQFF. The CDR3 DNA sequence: TGTGCCAGCAGCTTAGCAGCTAGCGGGGGGGCCAATGAGCAGTTCTTC.

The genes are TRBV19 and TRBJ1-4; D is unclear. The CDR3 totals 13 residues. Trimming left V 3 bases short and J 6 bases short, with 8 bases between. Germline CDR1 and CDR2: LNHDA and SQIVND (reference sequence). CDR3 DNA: TGTGCCAGTAGTATGTGGGCGGATGAAAAACTGTTTTTT. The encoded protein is CASSMWADEKLFF.

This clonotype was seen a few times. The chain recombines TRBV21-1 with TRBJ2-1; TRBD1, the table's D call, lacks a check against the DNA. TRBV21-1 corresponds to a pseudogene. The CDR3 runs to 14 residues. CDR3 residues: CASVQGARYNEQFF. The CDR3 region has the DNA TGTGCCAGCGTACAGGGGGCAAGGTACAATGAGCAGTTCTTC.

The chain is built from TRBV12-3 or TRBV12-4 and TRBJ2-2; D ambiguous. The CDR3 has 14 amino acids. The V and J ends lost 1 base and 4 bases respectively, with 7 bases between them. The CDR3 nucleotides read TGTGCCAGCAGTTTAGGGGTTGCCACCGGGGAGCTGTTTTTT. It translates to CASSLGVATGELFF.

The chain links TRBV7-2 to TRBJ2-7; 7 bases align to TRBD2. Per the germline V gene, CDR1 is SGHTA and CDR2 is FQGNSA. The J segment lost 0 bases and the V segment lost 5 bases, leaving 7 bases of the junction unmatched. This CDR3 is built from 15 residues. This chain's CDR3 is CASSRQGRGSYEQYF. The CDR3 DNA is TGTGCCAGCAGCCGCCAAGGGAGGGGCTCCTACGAGCAGTACTTC.

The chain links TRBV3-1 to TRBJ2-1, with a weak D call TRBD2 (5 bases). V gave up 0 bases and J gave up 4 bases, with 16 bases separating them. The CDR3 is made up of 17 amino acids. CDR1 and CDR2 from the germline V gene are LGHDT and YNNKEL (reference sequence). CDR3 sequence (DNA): TGTGCCAGCAGCCAAGAACTCGGCGGGTCCCCTTACAATGAGCAGTTCTTC. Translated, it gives CASSQELGGSPYNEQFF.

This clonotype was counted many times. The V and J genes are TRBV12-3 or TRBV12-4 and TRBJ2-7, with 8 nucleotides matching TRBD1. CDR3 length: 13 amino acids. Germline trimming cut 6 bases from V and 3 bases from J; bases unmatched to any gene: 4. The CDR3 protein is CASRDRVGYEQYF. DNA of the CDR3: TGTGCCAGCAGGGACAGGGTGGGCTACGAGCAGTACTTC.

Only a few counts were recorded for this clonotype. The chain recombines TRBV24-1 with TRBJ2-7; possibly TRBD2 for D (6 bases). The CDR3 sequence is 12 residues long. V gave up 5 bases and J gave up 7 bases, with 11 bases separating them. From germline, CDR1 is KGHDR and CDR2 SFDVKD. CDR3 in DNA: TGTGCCACCAGTGCCGGGGGATGGGAGCAGTACTTC. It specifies CATSAGGWEQYF.

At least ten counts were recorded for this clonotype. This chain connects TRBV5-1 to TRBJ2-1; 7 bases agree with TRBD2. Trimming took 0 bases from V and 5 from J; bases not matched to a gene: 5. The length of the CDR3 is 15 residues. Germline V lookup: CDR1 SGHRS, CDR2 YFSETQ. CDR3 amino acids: CASSLGPSGNNEQFF. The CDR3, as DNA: TGCGCCAGCAGCTTGGGGCCTAGCGGAAACAATGAGCAGTTCTTC.

CDR3 sequence: CASSYSAGVGQPQHF. DNA for the CDR3: TGTGCCAGCAGTTACTCGGCAGGGGTTGGCCAGCCCCAGCATTTT. The V and J genes are TRBV6-5 and TRBJ1-5, with a weak D call TRBD1 (6 bases). This CDR3 region has 15 residues. V dropped 0 bases and J dropped 7 bases, with 13 bases sitting between them. Germline loops: CDR1 MNHEY, CDR2 SVGAGI.

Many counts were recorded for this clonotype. The CDR3 loop is CSVSQGNPYEQYF. The CDR3 nucleotides read TGCAGCGTTTCCCAGGGGAACCCCTACGAGCAGTACTTC. The chain employs TRBV29-1 and TRBJ2-7, with a possible D match to TRBD1 (6 bases). The CDR3 is 13 amino acids. Trimming left V 5 bases short and J 2 bases short, with 13 bases between. Germline V gives CDR1 SQVTM, CDR2 ANQGSEA.

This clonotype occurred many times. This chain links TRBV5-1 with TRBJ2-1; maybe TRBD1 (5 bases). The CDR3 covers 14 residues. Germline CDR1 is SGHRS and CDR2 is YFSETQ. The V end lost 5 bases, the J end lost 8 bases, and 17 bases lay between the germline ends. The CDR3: CASSKGRAVYEQFF. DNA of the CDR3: TGCGCCAGCAGTAAAGGCAGGGCGGTTTATGAGCAGTTCTTC.

CDR3 sequence: CASTSGTGIIYGYTF. DNA of the CDR3: TGTGCCAGCACCTCCGGGACAGGGATTATCTATGGCTACACCTTC. The chain joins TRBV28 to TRBJ1-2, with 9 positions matching TRBD1. The V and J ends lost 7 bases and 4 bases, in that order; junction bases with no gene match: 10. This CDR3 contains 15 residues. Germline assignment: CDR1 MDHEN and CDR2 SYDVKM.

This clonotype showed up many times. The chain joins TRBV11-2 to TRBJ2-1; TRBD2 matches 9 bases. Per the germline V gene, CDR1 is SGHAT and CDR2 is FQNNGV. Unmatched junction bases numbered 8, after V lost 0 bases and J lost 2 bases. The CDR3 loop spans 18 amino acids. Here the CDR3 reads CASSLEGSSGKPYNEQFF. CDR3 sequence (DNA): TGTGCCAGCAGCTTAGAGGGGTCTAGCGGGAAACCCTACAATGAGCAGTTCTTC.

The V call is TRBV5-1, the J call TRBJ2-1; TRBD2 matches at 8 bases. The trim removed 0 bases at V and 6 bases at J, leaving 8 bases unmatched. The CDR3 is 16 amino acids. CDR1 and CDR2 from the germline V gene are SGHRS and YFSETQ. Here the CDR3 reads CASSLAVSSGGNEQFF. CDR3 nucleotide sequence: TGCGCCAGCAGCTTGGCCGTGTCGAGCGGGGGCAATGAGCAGTTCTTC.

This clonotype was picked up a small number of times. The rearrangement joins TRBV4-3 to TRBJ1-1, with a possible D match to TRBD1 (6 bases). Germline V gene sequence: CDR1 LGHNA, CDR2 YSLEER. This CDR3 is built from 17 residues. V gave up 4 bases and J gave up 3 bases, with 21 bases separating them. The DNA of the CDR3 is TGCGCCAGCAGCCGGCACAGAGGCGGGGGCGTTGACACTGAAGCTTTCTTT. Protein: CASSRHRGGGVDTEAFF.

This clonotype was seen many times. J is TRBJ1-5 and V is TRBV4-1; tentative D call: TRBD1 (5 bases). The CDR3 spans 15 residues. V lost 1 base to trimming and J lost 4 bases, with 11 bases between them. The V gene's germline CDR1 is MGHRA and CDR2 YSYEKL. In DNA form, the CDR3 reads TGCGCCAGCAGCCAAGCCCTGGCAGGGAATCAGCCCCAGCATTTT. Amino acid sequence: CASSQALAGNQPQHF.

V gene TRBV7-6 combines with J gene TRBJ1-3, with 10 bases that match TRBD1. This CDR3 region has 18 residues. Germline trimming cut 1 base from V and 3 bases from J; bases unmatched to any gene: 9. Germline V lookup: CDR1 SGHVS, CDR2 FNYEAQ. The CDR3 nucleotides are TGTGCCAGCAGCTTAGAAGCGAGACAGGGGGCAATTGGAAACACCATATATTTT. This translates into CASSLEARQGAIGNTIYF. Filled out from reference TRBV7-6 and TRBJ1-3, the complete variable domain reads GAGVSQSPRYKVTKRGQDVALRCDPISGHVSLYWYRQALGQGPEFLTYFNYEAQQDKSGLPNDRFSAERPEGSISTLTIQRTEQRDSAMYRCASSLEARQGAIGNTIYFGEGSWLTVV.

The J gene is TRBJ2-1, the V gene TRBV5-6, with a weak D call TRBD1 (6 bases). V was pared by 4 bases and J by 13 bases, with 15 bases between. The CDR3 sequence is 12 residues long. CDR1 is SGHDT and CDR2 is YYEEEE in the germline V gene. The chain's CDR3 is CASSLTGTSQFF. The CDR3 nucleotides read TGTGCCAGCAGCCTAACCGGGACAAGCCAGTTCTTC.

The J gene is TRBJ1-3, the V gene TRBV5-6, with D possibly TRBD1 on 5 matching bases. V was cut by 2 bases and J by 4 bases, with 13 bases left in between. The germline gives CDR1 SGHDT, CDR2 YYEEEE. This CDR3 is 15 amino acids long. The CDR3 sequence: CASSFFRTRGNTIYF. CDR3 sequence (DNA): TGTGCCAGCAGCTTTTTCCGGACACGAGGAAACACCATATATTTT. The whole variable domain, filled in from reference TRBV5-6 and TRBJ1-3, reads DAGVTQSPTHLIKTRGQQVTLRCSPKSGHDTVSWYQQALGQGPQFIFQYYEEEERQRGNFPDRFSGHQFPNYSSELNVNALLLGDSALYLCASSFFRTRGNTIYFGEGSWLTVV.

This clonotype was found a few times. The CDR3: CSASDSGGALYEQFF. CDR3 coding DNA: TGCAGTGCAAGTGATAGCGGGGGGGCCCTCTATGAGCAGTTCTTC. This chain joins TRBV20-1 and TRBJ2-1, with 11 bases matching TRBD2. This CDR3 is built from 15 residues. Germline CDR1 is DFQATT and CDR2 is SNEGSKA (reference sequence). V dropped 6 bases and J dropped 8; count of bases not matched to a gene: 12.

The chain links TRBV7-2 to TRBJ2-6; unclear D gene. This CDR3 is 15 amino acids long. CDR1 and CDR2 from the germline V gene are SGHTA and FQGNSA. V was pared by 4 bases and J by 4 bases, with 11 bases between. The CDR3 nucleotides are TGTGCCAGCAGCTATTCCCCTGACGGGGCCAACGTCCTGACTTTC. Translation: CASSYSPDGANVLTF.